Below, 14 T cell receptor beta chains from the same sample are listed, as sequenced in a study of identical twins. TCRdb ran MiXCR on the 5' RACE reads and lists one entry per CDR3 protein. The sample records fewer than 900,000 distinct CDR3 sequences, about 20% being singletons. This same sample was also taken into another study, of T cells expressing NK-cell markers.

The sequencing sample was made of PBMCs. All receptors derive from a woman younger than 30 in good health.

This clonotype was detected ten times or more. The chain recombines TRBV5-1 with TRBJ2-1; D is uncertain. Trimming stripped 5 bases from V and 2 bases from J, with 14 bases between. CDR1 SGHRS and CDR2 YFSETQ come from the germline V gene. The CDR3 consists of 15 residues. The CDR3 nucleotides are TGCGCCAGCAGTCCTCCGTCCAGTGCCTACAATGAGCAGTTCTTC. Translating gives CASSPPSSAYNEQFF.

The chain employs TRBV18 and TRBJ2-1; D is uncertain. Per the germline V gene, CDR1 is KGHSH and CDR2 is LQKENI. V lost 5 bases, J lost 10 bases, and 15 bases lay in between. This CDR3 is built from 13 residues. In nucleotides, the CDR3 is TGTGCCAGCTCAATGGTCAGCTTAGGGGAGCAGTTCTTC. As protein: CASSMVSLGEQFF.

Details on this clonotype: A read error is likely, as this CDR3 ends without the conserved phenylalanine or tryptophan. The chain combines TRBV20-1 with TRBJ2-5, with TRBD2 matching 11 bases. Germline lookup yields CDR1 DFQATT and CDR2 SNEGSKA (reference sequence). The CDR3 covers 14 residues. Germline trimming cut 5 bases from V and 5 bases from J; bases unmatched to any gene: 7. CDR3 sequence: CSAWGVAGGETQYL. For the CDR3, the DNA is TGCAGTGCTTGGGGGGTAGCGGGAGGGGAGACCCAGTACCTC.

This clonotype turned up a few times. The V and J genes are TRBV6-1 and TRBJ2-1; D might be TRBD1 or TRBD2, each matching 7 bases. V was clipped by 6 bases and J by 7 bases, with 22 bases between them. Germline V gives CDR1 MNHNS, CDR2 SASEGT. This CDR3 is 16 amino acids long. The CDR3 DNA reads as TGTGCCAGCAGGGACAGGCCAGCGGGAAAGGATAATGAGCAGTTCTTC. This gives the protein CASRDRPAGKDNEQFF.

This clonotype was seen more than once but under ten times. The CDR3 DNA reads TGTGCCACCAGCAGAGATCTGGCTTTGCGGGAGACCCAGTACTTC. This sequence encodes CATSRDLALRETQYF. The J gene is TRBJ2-5, the V gene TRBV15; D remains ambiguous. CDR1 and CDR2 (germline): LNHNV, YYDKDF (reference sequence). The V end was cut by 0 bases, the J end by 5 bases, with 13 bases between. The length of the CDR3 is 15 residues.

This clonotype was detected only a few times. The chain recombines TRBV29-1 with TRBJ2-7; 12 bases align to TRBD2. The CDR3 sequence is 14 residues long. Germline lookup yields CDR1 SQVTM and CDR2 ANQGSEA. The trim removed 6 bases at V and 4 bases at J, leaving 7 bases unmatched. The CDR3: CSVGRTSGMYEQYF. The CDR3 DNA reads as TGCAGCGTGGGGCGGACTAGCGGGATGTACGAGCAGTACTTC.

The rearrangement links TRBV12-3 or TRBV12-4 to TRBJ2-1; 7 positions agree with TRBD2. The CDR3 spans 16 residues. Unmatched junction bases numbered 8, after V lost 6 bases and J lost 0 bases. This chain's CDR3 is CASSPSGADSYNEQFF. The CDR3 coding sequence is TGTGCCAGCAGCCCTAGCGGAGCGGACTCCTACAATGAGCAGTTCTTC.

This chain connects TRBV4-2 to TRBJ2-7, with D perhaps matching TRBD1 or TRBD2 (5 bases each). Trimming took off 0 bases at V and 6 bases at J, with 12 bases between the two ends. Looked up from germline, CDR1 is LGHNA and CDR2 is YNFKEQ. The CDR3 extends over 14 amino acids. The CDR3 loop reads CASSQEMGVVEQYF. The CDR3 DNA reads TGTGCCAGCAGCCAAGAAATGGGGGTAGTCGAGCAGTACTTC.

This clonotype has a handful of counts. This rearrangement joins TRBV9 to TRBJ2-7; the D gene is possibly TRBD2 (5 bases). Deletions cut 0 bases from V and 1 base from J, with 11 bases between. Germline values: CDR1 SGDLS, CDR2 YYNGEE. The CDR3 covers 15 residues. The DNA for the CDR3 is TGTGCCAGCAGCGTAGACGGGGTTAGGTCCTACGAGCAGTACTTC. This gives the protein CASSVDGVRSYEQYF.

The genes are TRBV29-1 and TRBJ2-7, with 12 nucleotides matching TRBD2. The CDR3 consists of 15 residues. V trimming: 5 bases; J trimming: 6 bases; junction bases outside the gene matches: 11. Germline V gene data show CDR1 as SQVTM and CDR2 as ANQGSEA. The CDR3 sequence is CSVSPTSGSILEQYF. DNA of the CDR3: TGCAGCGTTTCCCCGACTAGCGGGAGTATTCTCGAGCAGTACTTC.

This CDR3 reads CSASSGGRETQYF. The DNA of the CDR3 is TGCAGTGCTAGTTCCGGGGGCCGCGAGACCCAGTACTTC. This rearrangement joins TRBV20-1 to TRBJ2-5, with D possibly called TRBD1 or TRBD2 (6 bases each). The CDR3 covers 13 residues. Germline CDR1 is DFQATT and CDR2 is SNEGSKA (reference sequence). V was shortened by 3 bases and J by 5 bases, with 13 bases between the two germline ends.

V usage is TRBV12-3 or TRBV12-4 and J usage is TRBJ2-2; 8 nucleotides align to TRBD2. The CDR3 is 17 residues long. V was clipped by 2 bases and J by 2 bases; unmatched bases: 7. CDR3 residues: CASSLWRGALNTGELFF. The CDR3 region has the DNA TGTGCCAGCAGTTTATGGCGGGGGGCCTTAAACACCGGGGAGCTGTTTTTT.

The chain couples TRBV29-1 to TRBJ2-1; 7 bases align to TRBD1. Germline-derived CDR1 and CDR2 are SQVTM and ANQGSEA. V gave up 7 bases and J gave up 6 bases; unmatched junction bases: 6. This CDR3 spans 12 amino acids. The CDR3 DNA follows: TGCAGCGGACAGGGCTGGAGCAATGAGCAGTTCTTC. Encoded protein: CSGQGWSNEQFF.

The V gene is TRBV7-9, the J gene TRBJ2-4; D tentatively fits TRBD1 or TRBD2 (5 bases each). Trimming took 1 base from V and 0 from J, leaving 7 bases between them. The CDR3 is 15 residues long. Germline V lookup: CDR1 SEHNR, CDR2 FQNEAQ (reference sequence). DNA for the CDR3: TGTGCCAGCAGCTTAGTGGGGACAGCCAAAAACATTCAGTACTTC. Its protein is CASSLVGTAKNIQYF.